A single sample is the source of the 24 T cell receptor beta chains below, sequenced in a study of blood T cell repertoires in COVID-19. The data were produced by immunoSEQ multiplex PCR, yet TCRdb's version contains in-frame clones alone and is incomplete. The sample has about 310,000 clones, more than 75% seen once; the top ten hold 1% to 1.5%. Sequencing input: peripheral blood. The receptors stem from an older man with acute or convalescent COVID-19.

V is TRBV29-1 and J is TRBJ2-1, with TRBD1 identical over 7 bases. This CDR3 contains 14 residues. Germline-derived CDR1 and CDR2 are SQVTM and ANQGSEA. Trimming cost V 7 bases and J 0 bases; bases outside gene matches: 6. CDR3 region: CSGRQGTSYNEQFF. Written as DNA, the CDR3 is TGCAGCGGTAGACAGGGAACCTCCTACAATGAGCAGTTCTTC.

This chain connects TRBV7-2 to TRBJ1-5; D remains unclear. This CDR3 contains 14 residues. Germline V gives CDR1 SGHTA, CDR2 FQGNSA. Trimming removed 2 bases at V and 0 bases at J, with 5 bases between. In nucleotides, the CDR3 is TGTGCCAGCAGCTTAAGCAATAGCAATCAGCCCCAGCATTTT. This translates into CASSLSNSNQPQHF.

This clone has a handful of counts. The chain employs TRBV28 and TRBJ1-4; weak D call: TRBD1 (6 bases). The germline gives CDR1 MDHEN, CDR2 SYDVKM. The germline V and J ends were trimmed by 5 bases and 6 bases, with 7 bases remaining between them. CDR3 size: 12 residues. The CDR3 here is CASSHRDEKLFF. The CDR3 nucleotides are TGTGCCAGCAGTCACAGGGATGAAAAACTGTTTTTT.

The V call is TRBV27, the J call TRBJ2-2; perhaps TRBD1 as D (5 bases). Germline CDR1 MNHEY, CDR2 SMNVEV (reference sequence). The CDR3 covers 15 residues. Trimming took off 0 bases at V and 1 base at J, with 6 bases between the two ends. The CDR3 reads CASSLSGQNTGELFF. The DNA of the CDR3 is TGTGCCAGCAGTTTATCCGGACAGAACACCGGGGAGCTGTTTTTT.

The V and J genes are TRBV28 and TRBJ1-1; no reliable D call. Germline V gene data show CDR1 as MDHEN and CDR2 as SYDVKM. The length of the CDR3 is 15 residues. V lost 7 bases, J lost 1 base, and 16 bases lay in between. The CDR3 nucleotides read TGTGCCAGCAACCCTCCGCCGCCGGGGAACACTGAAGCTTTCTTT. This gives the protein CASNPPPPGNTEAFF.

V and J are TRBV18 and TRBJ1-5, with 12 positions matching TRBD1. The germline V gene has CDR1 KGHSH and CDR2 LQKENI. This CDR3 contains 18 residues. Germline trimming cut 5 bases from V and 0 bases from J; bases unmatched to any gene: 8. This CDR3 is CASSSRDRGLSSNQPQHF. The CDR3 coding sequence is TGTGCCAGCTCATCCCGGGACAGGGGGCTTAGTAGCAATCAGCCCCAGCATTTT.

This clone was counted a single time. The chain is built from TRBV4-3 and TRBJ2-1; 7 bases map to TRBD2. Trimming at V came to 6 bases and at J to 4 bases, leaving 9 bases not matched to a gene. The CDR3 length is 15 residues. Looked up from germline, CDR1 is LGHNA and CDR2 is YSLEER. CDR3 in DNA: TGCGCCAGCAGTCTCCGGGACTATCAGTACAATGAGCAGTTCTTC. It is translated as CASSLRDYQYNEQFF.

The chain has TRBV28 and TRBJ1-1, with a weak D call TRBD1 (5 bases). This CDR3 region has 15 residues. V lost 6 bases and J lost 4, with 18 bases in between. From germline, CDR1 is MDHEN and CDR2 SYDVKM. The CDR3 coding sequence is TGTGCCAGCAGCGACTTACAGGACGAAGGCACTGAAGCTTTCTTT. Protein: CASSDLQDEGTEAFF.

The CDR3 nucleotides are TGTGCCAGTAGTCCAACCCCTACAGGGGCTTACGAGCAGTACTTC. It encodes CASSPTPTGAYEQYF. The chain combines TRBV19 with TRBJ2-7; 7 bases are a match to TRBD1. Germline V CDR1 and CDR2: LNHDA, SQIVND (reference sequence). This CDR3 is 15 amino acids long. The trim removed 5 bases at V and 4 bases at J, leaving 11 bases unmatched. Looking up the rest from reference TRBV19 and TRBJ2-7 gives the full variable domain: DGGITQSPKYLFRKEGQNVTLSCEQNLNHDAMYWYRQDPGQGLRLIYYSQIVNDFQKGDIAEGYSVSREKKESFPLTVTSAQKNPTAFYLCASSPTPTGAYEQYFGPGTRLTVT.

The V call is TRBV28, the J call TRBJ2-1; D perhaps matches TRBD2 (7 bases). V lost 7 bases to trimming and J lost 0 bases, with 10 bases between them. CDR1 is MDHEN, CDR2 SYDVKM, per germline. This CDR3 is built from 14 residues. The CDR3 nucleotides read TGTGCCAGCAAGGGGGGGAGCTCCTACAATGAGCAGTTCTTC. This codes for CASKGGSSYNEQFF.

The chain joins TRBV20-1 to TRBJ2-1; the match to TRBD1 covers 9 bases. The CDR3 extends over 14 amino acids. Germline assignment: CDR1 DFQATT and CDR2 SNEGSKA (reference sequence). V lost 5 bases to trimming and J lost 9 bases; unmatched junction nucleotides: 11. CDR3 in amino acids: CSACDRGSYVEQFF. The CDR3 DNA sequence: TGCAGTGCTTGTGACAGGGGGTCCTATGTTGAGCAGTTCTTC.

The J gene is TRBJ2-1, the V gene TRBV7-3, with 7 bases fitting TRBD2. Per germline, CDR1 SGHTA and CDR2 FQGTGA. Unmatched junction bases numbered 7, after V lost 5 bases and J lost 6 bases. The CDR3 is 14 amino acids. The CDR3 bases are TGTGCCAGCAGCCTTAGCGGGCGAAGCAATGAGCAGTTCTTC. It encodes CASSLSGRSNEQFF.

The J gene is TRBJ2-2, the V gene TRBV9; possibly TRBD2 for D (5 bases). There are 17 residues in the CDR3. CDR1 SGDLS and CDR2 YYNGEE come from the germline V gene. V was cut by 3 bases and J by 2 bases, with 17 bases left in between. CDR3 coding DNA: TGTGCCAGCAGCGCCCTTCGAGGGAACAAAAACACCGGGGAGCTGTTTTTT. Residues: CASSALRGNKNTGELFF.

CDR3 in DNA: TGCGCCAGCAGCTTGGGTACAGGGTACCAAGAGACCCAGTACTTC. Its translation is CASSLGTGYQETQYF. The chain uses TRBV5-1 and TRBJ2-5, with D perhaps TRBD1 (6 bases). Germline-derived CDR1 and CDR2 are SGHRS and YFSETQ. Deletions cut 0 bases from V and 0 bases from J, with 9 bases between. CDR3 length equals 15 residues.

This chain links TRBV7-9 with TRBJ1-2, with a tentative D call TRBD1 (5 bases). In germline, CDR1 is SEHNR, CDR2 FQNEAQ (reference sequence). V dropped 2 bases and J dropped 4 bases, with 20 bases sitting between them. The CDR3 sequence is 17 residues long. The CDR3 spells CASSLSGGGYPLYGYTF. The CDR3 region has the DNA TGTGCCAGCAGCTTAAGTGGGGGGGGTTACCCCCTCTATGGCTACACCTTC.

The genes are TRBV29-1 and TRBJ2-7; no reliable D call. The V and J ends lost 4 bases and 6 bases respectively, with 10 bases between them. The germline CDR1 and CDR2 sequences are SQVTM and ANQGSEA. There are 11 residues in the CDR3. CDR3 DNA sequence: TGCAGCGTTGCTGAGAGTCTCGAGCAGTACTTC. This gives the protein CSVAESLEQYF.

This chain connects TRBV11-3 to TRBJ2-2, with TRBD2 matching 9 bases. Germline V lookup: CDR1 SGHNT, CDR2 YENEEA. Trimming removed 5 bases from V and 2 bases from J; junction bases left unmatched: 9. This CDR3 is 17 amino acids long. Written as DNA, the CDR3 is TGTGCCAGCAGCCAATTGGCTAGCGGGGTAAACACCGGGGAGCTGTTTTTT. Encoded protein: CASSQLASGVNTGELFF. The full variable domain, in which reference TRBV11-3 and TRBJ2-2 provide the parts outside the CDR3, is EAGVVQSPRYKIIEKKQPVAFWCNPISGHNTLYWYLQNLGQGPELLIRYENEEAVDDSQLPKDRFSAERLKGVDSTLKIQPAELGDSAVYLCASSQLASGVNTGELFFGEGSRLTVL.

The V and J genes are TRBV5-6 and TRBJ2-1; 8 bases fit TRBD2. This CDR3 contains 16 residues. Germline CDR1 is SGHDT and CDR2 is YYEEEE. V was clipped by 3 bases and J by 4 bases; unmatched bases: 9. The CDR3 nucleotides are TGTGCCAGCAGCTCCGAAGCGGGGGTAAAATACAATGAGCAGTTCTTC. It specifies CASSSEAGVKYNEQFF.

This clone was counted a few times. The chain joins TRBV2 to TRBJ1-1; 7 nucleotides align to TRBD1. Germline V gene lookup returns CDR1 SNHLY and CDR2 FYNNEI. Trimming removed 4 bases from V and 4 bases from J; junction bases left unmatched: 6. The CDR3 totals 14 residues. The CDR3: CASSVEGAPTEAFF. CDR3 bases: TGTGCCAGCAGTGTAGAGGGGGCGCCCACTGAAGCTTTCTTT.

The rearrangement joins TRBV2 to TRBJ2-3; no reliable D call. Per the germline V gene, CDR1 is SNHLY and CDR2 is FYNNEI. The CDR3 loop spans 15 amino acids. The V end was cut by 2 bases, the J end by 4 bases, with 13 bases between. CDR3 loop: CASSERRSAADTQYF. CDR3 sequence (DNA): TGTGCCAGCAGTGAAAGGCGATCGGCGGCAGATACGCAGTATTTT.

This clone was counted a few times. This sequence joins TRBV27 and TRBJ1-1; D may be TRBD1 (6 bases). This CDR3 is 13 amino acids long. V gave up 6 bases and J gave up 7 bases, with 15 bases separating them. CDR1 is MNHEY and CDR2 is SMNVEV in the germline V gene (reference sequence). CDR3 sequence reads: CASRFWDTVEAFF. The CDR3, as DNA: TGTGCCAGCAGATTTTGGGACACCGTTGAAGCTTTCTTT.

CDR3 sequence: CASSVVTGGSYNEQFF. The CDR3 DNA reads as TGTGCCAGCAGCGTAGTTACCGGGGGATCCTACAATGAGCAGTTCTTC. The chain has TRBV9 and TRBJ2-1; perhaps TRBD2 as D (6 bases). The CDR3 covers 16 residues. Trimming took off 0 bases at V and 1 base at J, with 11 bases between the two ends. The germline V gene encodes CDR1 SGDLS and CDR2 YYNGEE.

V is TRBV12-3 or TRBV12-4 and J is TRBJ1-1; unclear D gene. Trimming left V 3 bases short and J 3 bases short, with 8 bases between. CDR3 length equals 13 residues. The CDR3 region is CASSFYGDTEAFF. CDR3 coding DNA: TGTGCCAGCAGTTTTTACGGGGACACTGAAGCTTTCTTT.

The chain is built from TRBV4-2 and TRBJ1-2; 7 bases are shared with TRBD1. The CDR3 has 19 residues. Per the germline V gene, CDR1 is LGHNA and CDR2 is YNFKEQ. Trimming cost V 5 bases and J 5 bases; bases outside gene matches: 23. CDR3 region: CASSDSRNGQVSSGYGYTF. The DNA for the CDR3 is TGTGCCAGCAGCGACTCAAGAAATGGACAGGTCTCTTCGGGGTATGGCTACACCTTC.